The rows below give T cell receptor beta chains drawn from one sample of a study of blood T cell repertoires in COVID-19. Profiling relied on immunoSEQ multiplex PCR, and the TCRdb table lists in-frame clones only, not all of them. Here the sample spans under 200,000 clones, more than 75% being singletons. Input material: peripheral blood. These receptors all stem from a woman older than 75 with acute or convalescent COVID-19. Each CDR3 is given with its conserved first and last residue. A D gene is named only where the DNA matches it firmly. Clone sizes are given selectively: once, few, many, or a class where the clone is expanded.

clone_size j_call v_call d_call cdr3_aa cdr3_nt
few TRBJ1-4 TRBV7-2 - CASSLGGLNEKLFF TGTGCCAGCAGCTTAGGAGGTCTTAATGAAAAACTGTTTTTT
- TRBJ1-1 TRBV7-9 - CASSRLTGATTEAFF TGTGCCAGCAGCCGACTGACGGGAGCTACCACTGAAGCTTTCTTT
once TRBJ1-2 TRBV28 - CASSQPPEGYTF TGTGCCAGCAGTCAACCCCCCGAGGGCTACACCTTC
- TRBJ1-1 TRBV6-5 - CASARDLGGNTEAFF TGTGCCAGCGCTAGGGACCTCGGGGGGAACACTGAAGCTTTCTTT
- TRBJ1-2 TRBV13 - CASSARVSNYGYTF TGTGCCAGCAGCGCCAGGGTTTCTAACTATGGCTACACCTTC
- TRBJ2-5 TRBV9 - CASSPSETQYF TGTGCCAGCAGCCCGTCCGAGACCCAGTACTTC
- TRBJ2-3 TRBV12-5 - CASGLYTVQDTQYF TGTGCTAGTGGTTTGTACACGGTACAGGATACGCAGTATTTT
- TRBJ2-3 TRBV7-2 TRBD1 CASSSDRGGTDTQYF TGTGCCAGCAGCTCAGACAGGGGGGGCACAGATACGCAGTATTTT
- TRBJ1-3 TRBV28 TRBD1 CASSLGTAISGNTIYF TGTGCCAGCAGTTTAGGGACAGCAATCTCTGGAAACACCATATATTTT
- TRBJ1-1 TRBV5-1 - CASSWAPDSFSVNTEAFF TGCGCCAGCAGCTGGGCCCCGGACAGCTTTTCAGTGAACACTGAAGCTTTCTTT
- TRBJ2-4 TRBV12-5 TRBD1 CASGFDRARLAKNIQYF TGTGCTAGTGGTTTTGACAGGGCTCGACTAGCCAAAAACATTCAGTACTTC
many TRBJ1-3 TRBV5-6 - CASSTGQPGNTIYF TGTGCCAGCAGTACAGGTCAACCTGGAAACACCATATATTTT
- TRBJ2-5 TRBV5-1 TRBD2 CASSSLAGETETQYF TGCGCCAGCAGCTCACTAGCGGGAGAGACGGAGACCCAGTACTTC
- TRBJ2-7 TRBV23-1 - CASSSPGAGLTYEQYF TGCGCCAGCAGCTCCCCCGGAGCGGGCCTTACCTACGAGCAGTACTTC
- TRBJ1-2 TRBV6-2/TRBV6-3 - CASSYSSAKGGNYGYTF TGTGCCAGCAGTTACTCGAGCGCGAAGGGGGGGAACTATGGCTACACCTTC
- TRBJ2-7 TRBV3-1/TRBV3-2 TRBD2 CASSQVPSGSFAYF TGTGCCAGCAGCCAAGTTCCTAGCGGGAGTTTCGCGTACTTC
once TRBJ2-5 TRBV25-1 - CASRGPSLVETQYF TGTGCCAGCAGGGGGCCGAGCCTGGTGGAGACCCAGTACTTC
few TRBJ1-6 TRBV18 - CASSPPSGPPLHF TGTGCCAGCTCACCACCATCGGGTCCACCCCTCCACTTT
once TRBJ1-5 TRBV19 - CASSIVARGRRQTQHF TGTGCCAGTAGTATAGTAGCGAGAGGGAGAAGGCAAACCCAGCATTTT
- TRBJ1-2 TRBV9 - CASSLFFSDGYTF TGTGCCAGCAGCCTTTTCTTCAGCGATGGCTACACCTTC
- TRBJ1-2 TRBV11-2 - CASSKETGPSYGYTF TGTGCCAGCAGCAAAGAAACAGGGCCCAGCTATGGCTACACCTTC
- TRBJ1-5 TRBV2 - CASRAGGTYQPQHF TGTGCCAGCAGGGCCGGAGGAACCTATCAGCCCCAGCATTTT
- TRBJ2-1 TRBV19 - CASKTVPGNEQFF TGTGCCAGTAAAACTGTACCCGGGAATGAGCAGTTCTTC
once TRBJ2-1 TRBV7-9 TRBD1 CASSLPGQVLVNEQFF TGTGCCAGCAGCTTACCCGGACAGGTCCTTGTAAATGAGCAGTTCTTC
- TRBJ2-7 TRBV28 TRBD1 CASSPGDRGLLEQYF TGTGCCAGCAGTCCCGGGGACAGGGGGCTCCTCGAGCAGTACTTC
- TRBJ2-1 TRBV3-1/TRBV3-2 TRBD2 CASSPRLLAEYNEQFF TGTGCCAGCAGCCCAAGATTACTAGCGGAGTACAATGAGCAGTTCTTC
- TRBJ1-1 TRBV7-9 - CASSSQGDTEAFF TGTGCCAGCAGCTCCCAGGGCGACACTGAAGCTTTCTTT
- TRBJ1-4 TRBV28 - CASSSPGREKLFF TGTGCCAGCAGTTCTCCCGGGAGGGAAAAACTGTTTTTT
- TRBJ1-1 TRBV19 TRBD1 CASRSGGPGGYTEAFF TGTGCCAGTAGGTCAGGGGGCCCTGGAGGATACACTGAAGCTTTCTTT
- TRBJ2-7 TRBV5-4 - CASSLDAGPAAYEQYF TGTGCCAGCAGCTTGGATGCGGGACCGGCGGCCTACGAGCAGTACTTC
- TRBJ1-6 TRBV7-2 - CASSLGSDYNSPLHF TGTGCCAGCAGCTTAGGTTCAGACTATAATTCACCCCTCCACTTT
- TRBJ1-2 TRBV5-6 TRBD1 CASSLGQGYGGYTF TGTGCCAGCAGCTTGGGACAGGGTTATGGTGGCTACACCTTC
- TRBJ2-7 TRBV6-5 TRBD1 CASRWGTGDRNEQYF TGTGCCAGCAGATGGGGGACAGGGGATAGGAACGAGCAGTACTTC
once TRBJ2-2 TRBV6-5 - CASSYVAAGELFF TGTGCCAGCAGTTACGTTGCAGCCGGGGAGCTGTTTTTT
once TRBJ2-2 TRBV9 - CASSVNFQGGTGELFF TGTGCCAGCAGCGTAAATTTCCAGGGGGGCACCGGGGAGCTGTTTTTT
- TRBJ1-1 TRBV30 - CAWERSGAFF TGTGCCTGGGAGAGGAGTGGGGCTTTCTTT
- TRBJ1-5 TRBV5-1 - CASSLGVGNQPQHF TGCGCCAGCAGTTTAGGGGTTGGCAATCAGCCCCAGCATTTT
few TRBJ2-7 TRBV27 - CALRRGRVCF TGTGCCCTCCGTAGGGGCAGGGTGTGCTTC
- TRBJ2-1 TRBV7-8 TRBD2 CASKTALAGNEQFF TGTGCCAGCAAGACGGCCCTAGCGGGTAATGAGCAGTTCTTC
- TRBJ2-6 TRBV14 - CASSKGVPSGANVLTF TGTGCCAGCAGCAAAGGAGTCCCATCTGGGGCCAACGTCCTGACTTTC
- TRBJ1-3 TRBV10-3 - CAISDPSGPTGNTIYF TGTGCCATCAGTGACCCCTCAGGGCCTACTGGAAACACCATATATTTT
few TRBJ2-7 TRBV7-2 TRBD1 CASSYPDRAEQYF TGTGCCAGCAGCTACCCCGACAGGGCCGAGCAGTACTTC
- TRBJ2-3 TRBV7-2 - CASSARPDTRADTQYF TGTGCCAGCAGCGCCCGACCGGACACCCGGGCAGATACGCAGTATTTT
once TRBJ1-5 TRBV2 - CASSVSGQQPQHF TGTGCCAGCAGTGTCTCCGGACAACAGCCCCAGCATTTT
- TRBJ2-6 TRBV13 TRBD2 CASSMGLAGEAGANVLTF TGTGCCAGCAGCATGGGACTAGCGGGAGAGGCTGGGGCCAACGTCCTGACTTTC
- TRBJ1-4 TRBV18 TRBD1 CASPRGPGGREEKLFF TGTGCCAGCCCACGGGGACCAGGGGGCCGAGAAGAAAAACTGTTTTTT
- TRBJ1-3 TRBV7-8 - CASSLGAGVGGSGNTIYF TGTGCCAGCAGCTTAGGGGCGGGGGTTGGCGGCTCTGGAAACACCATATATTTT
- TRBJ2-3 TRBV7-9 TRBD1 CASSLGGPGQGSDTQYF TGTGCCAGCAGCTTAGGCGGTCCGGGACAGGGGTCGGATACGCAGTATTTT
- TRBJ2-3 TRBV5-4 TRBD2 CASSGGLAGVTDTQYF TGTGCCAGCAGCGGGGGACTAGCGGGAGTTACCGATACGCAGTATTTT
- TRBJ1-2 TRBV27 TRBD1 CASKADRVRGYTF TGTGCCAGCAAAGCCGACAGGGTGAGAGGCTACACCTTC
- TRBJ2-7 TRBV24-1 - CATSESQGNIYEQYF TGTGCCACCAGTGAGAGTCAGGGAAATATCTACGAGCAGTACTTC
- TRBJ2-2 TRBV5-5 - CASSPTGSGTGELFF TGTGCCAGCAGCCCCACAGGATCCGGCACCGGGGAGCTGTTTTTT
- TRBJ2-2 TRBV28 - CASSFGGNTGELFF TGTGCCAGCAGTTTCGGGGGGAACACCGGGGAGCTGTTTTTT
- TRBJ1-5 TRBV15 - CATSRGFWRGSSNQPQHF TGTGCCACCAGCAGAGGGTTTTGGCGGGGGAGTAGCAATCAGCCCCAGCATTTT
- TRBJ1-3 TRBV21-1 - CASSFRDRAMLSGNTIYF TGTGCCAGCAGCTTCCGGGACAGGGCGATGCTCTCTGGAAACACCATATATTTT
- TRBJ1-6 TRBV5-1 - CASSLGQPYNSPLHF TGCGCCAGCAGCTTGGGACAGCCCTATAATTCACCCCTCCACTTT
few TRBJ1-5 TRBV7-2 TRBD1 CASSLTNRGQPQHF TGTGCCAGCAGCTTAACCAACAGGGGTCAGCCCCAGCATTTT
- TRBJ1-1 TRBV7-8 - CASSYEAARNTEAFF TGTGCCAGCAGCTACGAGGCAGCTAGGAACACTGAAGCTTTCTTT
- TRBJ1-1 TRBV2 - CASSVRQADTEAFF TGTGCCAGCAGTGTAAGACAGGCGGACACTGAAGCTTTCTTT
- TRBJ2-2 TRBV6-1 TRBD1 CASSEMAGGGWGSGELFF TGTGCCAGCAGTGAAATGGCAGGGGGCGGCTGGGGAAGCGGGGAGCTGTTTTTT